Listed below are T cell receptor beta chains from one sample, sequenced in a study of shared clonotypes between healthy human individuals. TCRdb's table, derived via immunoSEQ multiplex PCR, lists solely in-frame clones and lacks some. This sample has hundreds of thousands of clones, with 95% to 98% found just once. The sequencing input was naive CD8+ T cells sorted from blood. These receptors were taken from a man aged 25-45 years in good health. The conserved cysteine and the conserved F or W are not part of the CDR3 here. The order of the fields is V gene, CDR3 protein.

v_call: TRBV11-3
cdr3_aa: ASSLADGFYEQY

v_call: TRBV5-5
cdr3_aa: ASSSWAFEDEQY

v_call: TRBV7-9
cdr3_aa: ASSPGTSYHTQY

v_call: TRBV5-6
cdr3_aa: ASSLAADTQY

v_call: TRBV7-9
cdr3_aa: ASSLDALDEQF

v_call: TRBV6-6
cdr3_aa: ASSYSIRDSEAF

v_call: TRBV7-6
cdr3_aa: ASSPTGQSYEQY

v_call: TRBV27
cdr3_aa: ASTLISSNTGELF

v_call: TRBV9
cdr3_aa: ASSVATGTGQGEQY

v_call: TRBV7-6
cdr3_aa: ASSYGLAGALWDNEQF

v_call: TRBV2
cdr3_aa: ASSDREGGAAKNIQY

v_call: TRBV7-8
cdr3_aa: ASLTRRGQF

v_call: TRBV14
cdr3_aa: ASSQVPRTGFY

v_call: TRBV6-6
cdr3_aa: ASSLLAGTYNEQF

v_call: TRBV2
cdr3_aa: ASSAGFLF

v_call: TRBV27
cdr3_aa: ASSLSMAVYEQY

v_call: TRBV27
cdr3_aa: ASSLSGDTQY

v_call: TRBV11-2
cdr3_aa: ASSLVPSGNHEQY

v_call: TRBV11-2
cdr3_aa: ASSLQKLAGKTYEQY

v_call: TRBV13
cdr3_aa: ASSFVAGGTGELF

v_call: TRBV27
cdr3_aa: ASSSGTGASYEQY

v_call: TRBV27
cdr3_aa: ASSSTSRAYEQY

v_call: TRBV28
cdr3_aa: ASKAGITYEQY

v_call: TRBV28
cdr3_aa: ASSTPGQGPLREY

v_call: TRBV11-2
cdr3_aa: ASSLDQANTGELF

v_call: TRBV4-3
cdr3_aa: ASSQGAAGRGNEQF

v_call: TRBV7-8
cdr3_aa: ASSSRDRYNEKLF

v_call: TRBV27
cdr3_aa: ASSRLAGYNEQF

v_call: TRBV7-9
cdr3_aa: ASSPRLENYGPPYNEQF

v_call: TRBV5-1
cdr3_aa: ASSLEASGAYNEQF

v_call: TRBV14
cdr3_aa: ASSVEMASGETQY

v_call: TRBV5-1
cdr3_aa: ASSLGARTNDRYT

v_call: TRBV28
cdr3_aa: ASSFFGDTEAF

v_call: TRBV4-1
cdr3_aa: ASSPIFGTDSSYEQY

v_call: TRBV29-1
cdr3_aa: SVEDRWNEQF

v_call: TRBV2
cdr3_aa: ASSEMGAVQETQY

v_call: TRBV7-3
cdr3_aa: ASSLSGGLNTEAF

v_call: TRBV7-2
cdr3_aa: ASSHSWTGGIHNEQF

v_call: TRBV18
cdr3_aa: ASSLKKGDGTDTQY

v_call: TRBV19
cdr3_aa: ASSRTSYNEQF

v_call: TRBV30
cdr3_aa: AWGESYEQY